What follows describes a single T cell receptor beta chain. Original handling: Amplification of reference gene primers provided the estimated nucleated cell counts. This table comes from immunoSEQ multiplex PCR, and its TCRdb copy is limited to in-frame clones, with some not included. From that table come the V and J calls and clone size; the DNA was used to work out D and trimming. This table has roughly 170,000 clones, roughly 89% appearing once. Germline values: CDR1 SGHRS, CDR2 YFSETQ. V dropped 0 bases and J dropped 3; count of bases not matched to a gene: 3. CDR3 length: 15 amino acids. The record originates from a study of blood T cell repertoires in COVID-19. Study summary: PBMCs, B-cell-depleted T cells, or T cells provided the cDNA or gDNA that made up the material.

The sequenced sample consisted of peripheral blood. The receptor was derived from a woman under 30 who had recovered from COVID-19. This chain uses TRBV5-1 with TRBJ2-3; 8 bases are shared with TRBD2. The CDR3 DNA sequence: TGCGCCAGCAGCTTGGGGGCTAGCGGGACAGATACGCAGTATTTT. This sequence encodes CASSLGASGTDTQYF.